This T cell receptor (beta chain) was retrieved from a study of early T cells in non-severe SARS-CoV-2 infection (dated by TCRdb to the early 2020s). The study in broad terms: Because TCR sequencing was done on bulk RNA from unsorted whole blood, the alpha and beta chains could not be paired. Broader findings and caveats from the paper: VDJdb matching was skewed toward anti-spike CD8 responses and likely underestimated virus-specific expansions, missing private and CD4 specificities.

This was a case-control study nested in a cohort of healthcare workers in London, UK, who had nasopharyngeal swab PCR tests and blood samples taken every week. Healthcare workers were enrolled in the week of the UK lockdown, from 23 to 31 March 2020, and were followed every week for up to 16 weeks. As to this clonotype: Its antigen has not been determined. No base quality values were provided; no much bigger clone lies one nucleotide off.

CDR1 and CDR2, per the germline V gene, are KGHDR and SFDVKD. The V end loses 5 bases and the J end loses 6 bases, and a stretch of 10 bases separates them. The CDR3 spans 13 residues, from the cysteine through the phenylalanine. The CDR3 DNA has 39 bases and is translated from base 1. Library preparation was by 5' RACE. Instrument on record: NextSeq 500. The TCR library protocol attached unique molecular identifiers to individual cDNA molecules to correct for sequencing error and PCR bias. TCR alpha and beta chains were both sequenced, and the abundances of alpha and beta sequences in each sample were closely correlated with each other. The paper's data handling went like this. Decombinator V4 was used to annotate the V gene, J gene and CDR3 of the TCR sequences. TCRs were defined as expanded if a significant change between any two time points was detected under a Poisson model with p below 0.0001. Abundances of TCRs were expressed as counts per million after normalisation to the total number of TCRs sequenced in each sample. MAIT TCRs were defined by TRAV1-2 paired with TRAJ12, TRAJ20 or TRAJ33, and iNKT TCRs by TRAV10 paired with TRAJ18. VDJdb, accessed on 1 November 2021, was searched for TCRs annotated for CMV, EBV and SARS-CoV-2, and TCRs annotated for more than one antigen were excluded. TCRdb reprocessed the public reads (quality trimming at Q25 with fastp, clone calling with MiXCR) and kept in-frame beta chains. Rows merge per CDR3 protein into single entries with the most common DNA and genes. TCRdb's processing, not the authors', yielded these V and J calls. The sample contains about 110,000 distinct CDR3 sequences, 9.5% to 13% of them found a single time. The ten most abundant clones make up approximately 3.1% of the sample.

The rearranged segments are TRBV24-1 and TRBJ2-1, with the D assignment possibly TRBD1 or TRBD2, given 6 matching bases for each. Material: whole blood. The clonotype originates from an adult who was a healthcare worker with PCR-confirmed SARS-CoV-2 infection or an uninfected control (not recorded which). The DNA reads as follows: TGTGCCACCAGTGTAGGGGGGACCAATGAGCAGTTCTTC. It translates to CATSVGGTNEQFF.